A single sample is the source of the 19 T cell receptor beta chains below, sequenced in a study of shared clonotypes between healthy human individuals. Clones were read by immunoSEQ multiplex PCR, and TCRdb kept only the in-frame ones, dropping some. The top ten hold around 0.14% of the sample, which has about 2.4 million clones, more than 80% seen once. The sequencing sample was made of naive CD4+ T cells sorted from blood. Subset defined: CD45RA+ positively selected. These receptor sequences come from a man aged 18 to 35 in good health.

The chain uses TRBV30 and TRBJ1-3; D gene uncertain. Trimming took 4 bases from V and 6 from J, leaving 7 bases between them. Per germline, CDR1 GTSNPN and CDR2 SVGIG (reference sequence). CDR3 length: 11 residues. DNA for the CDR3: TGTGCCTGGAAATCAGTAAACACCATATATTTT. This codes for CAWKSVNTIYF.

The V gene is TRBV7-8, the J gene TRBJ1-5; D is undetermined. Deletions cut 2 bases from V and 0 bases from J, with 14 bases between. The germline V gene encodes CDR1 SGHVS and CDR2 FQNEAQ. The CDR3 contains 17 residues. The CDR3 reads CASSLRVRQVSNQPQHF. In DNA form, the CDR3 reads TGTGCCAGCAGCTTAAGGGTCCGTCAGGTTAGCAATCAGCCCCAGCATTTT. Full variable domain (rest looked up from reference TRBV7-8 and TRBJ1-5): GAGVSQSPRYKVAKRGQDVALRCDPISGHVSLFWYQQALGQGPEFLTYFQNEAQLDKSGLPSDRFFAERPEGSVSTLKIQRTQQEDSAVYLCASSLRVRQVSNQPQHFGDGTRLSIL.

This chain connects TRBV10-3 to TRBJ1-1, with D tentatively TRBD1 (5 bases). CDR1 and CDR2 from the germline V gene are ENHRY and SYGVKD. The germline V and J ends were trimmed by 7 bases and 3 bases, with 18 bases remaining between them. There are 15 residues in the CDR3. Here the CDR3 reads CAITPGGEGDTEAFF. The CDR3 DNA is TGTGCCATCACCCCCGGGGGGGAGGGCGACACTGAAGCTTTCTTT.

This chain connects TRBV4-3 to TRBJ1-4; D gene ambiguous. CDR1 is LGHNA, CDR2 YSLEER, per germline. CDR3 length: 15 amino acids. V was clipped by 4 bases and J by 0 bases, with 9 bases between them. In nucleotides, the CDR3 is TGCGCCAGCAGCCGGCGCCGGCCAACTAATGAAAAACTGTTTTTT. Residues: CASSRRRPTNEKLFF.

V and J are TRBV5-1 and TRBJ2-3; D may be TRBD1 (5 bases). Germline assignment: CDR1 SGHRS and CDR2 YFSETQ. This CDR3 contains 15 residues. Trimming took 7 bases from V and 0 from J, leaving 15 bases between them. The DNA for the CDR3 is TGCGCCAGCCTACAGGACGCGGCTAGCACAGATACGCAGTATTTT. It codes for CASLQDAASTDTQYF.

This chain links TRBV14 with TRBJ2-6; D remains ambiguous. The germline V gene has CDR1 SGHDN and CDR2 FVKESK. CDR3 length: 15 amino acids. Trimming took 4 bases from V and 0 from J, leaving 7 bases between them. The CDR3 sequence: CASSPRNSGANVLTF. Here the CDR3 DNA reads TGTGCCAGCAGCCCCCGAAACTCTGGGGCCAACGTCCTGACTTTC. The variable domain in full, completed from reference TRBV14 and TRBJ2-6, reads EAGVTQFPSHSVIEKGQTVTLRCDPISGHDNLYWYRRVMGKEIKFLLHFVKESKQDESGMPNNRFLAERTGGTYSTLKVQPAELEDSGVYFCASSPRNSGANVLTFGAGSRLTVL.

The sample holds a few counts of this clone. The V gene is TRBV30, the J gene TRBJ1-1, with TRBD1 matching 7 bases. CDR1 and CDR2 from the germline V gene are GTSNPN and SVGIG (reference sequence). The CDR3 has 13 residues. V was pared by 5 bases and J by 8 bases, with 11 bases of the junction left unmatched. The CDR3: CAWLGQGDQEAFF. The CDR3 DNA follows: TGTGCCTGGCTAGGCCAGGGGGATCAGGAAGCTTTCTTT.

The rearrangement uses TRBV28 and TRBJ1-1, with TRBD1 as a possible D gene (6 bases). CDR1 and CDR2 (germline): MDHEN, SYDVKM. This CDR3 spans 12 amino acids. V lost 3 bases and J 11 bases, leaving 13 bases between the germline ends. CDR3 sequence (DNA): TGTGCCAGCAGTTTTTGGGGGCTGGAGGCTTTCTTT. Protein product: CASSFWGLEAFF.

The CDR3 protein is CATNGVENSPLHF. The CDR3 nucleotides read TGTGCGACCAACGGGGTCGAAAATTCACCCCTCCACTTT. V gene TRBV2 combines with J gene TRBJ1-6, with D hard to call. Germline V gene lookup returns CDR1 SNHLY and CDR2 FYNNEI. The CDR3 covers 13 residues.

This clone was seen only once. The CDR3 bases are TGTGCCAGCAGTTACGGACAGGGGGCATTTGGCTACACCTTC. It specifies CASSYGQGAFGYTF. The rearrangement joins TRBV6-5 to TRBJ1-2; TRBD1 matches 11 bases. The CDR3 spans 14 residues. CDR1 and CDR2 from the germline V gene are MNHEY and SVGAGI. V shed 2 bases, J shed 7 bases, and the junction held 3 bases outside the gene matches.

The chain combines TRBV6-5 with TRBJ2-6, with D unclear. V was pared by 4 bases and J by 0 bases, with 10 bases between. The CDR3 consists of 16 residues. CDR1 and CDR2 from the germline V gene are MNHEY and SVGAGI. CDR3 sequence: CASSSGRTSGANVLTF. In DNA form, the CDR3 reads TGTGCCAGCAGTTCCGGACGCACCTCTGGGGCCAACGTCCTGACTTTC.

About this clone: This sample includes further DNA sequences coding for the same CDR3. The chain links TRBV30 to TRBJ2-7; 8 bases agree with TRBD2. This CDR3 contains 14 residues. Losses at the gene ends were 5 bases for V and 1 base for J; bases not matched to a gene: 7. The germline CDR1 and CDR2 sequences are GTSNPN and SVGIG (reference sequence). Written as DNA, the CDR3 is TGTGCCTGGTCGGGGGGGGGCAGTTCCTACGAGCAGTACTTC. Translation gives CAWSGGGSSYEQYF.

The CDR3 reads CAWTKAGYGPTDTQYF. CDR3 DNA: TGTGCCTGGACCAAGGCGGGGTATGGGCCCACAGATACGCAGTATTTT. The chain links TRBV30 to TRBJ2-3, with D possibly matching TRBD2 (6 bases). The germline V and J ends were trimmed by 4 bases and 2 bases, with 19 bases remaining between them. There are 16 residues in the CDR3. Germline assignment: CDR1 GTSNPN and CDR2 SVGIG (reference sequence).

This chain connects TRBV6-5 to TRBJ1-5; D unresolved. This CDR3 is built from 15 residues. Looked up from germline, CDR1 is MNHEY and CDR2 is SVGAGI. V was clipped by 0 bases and J by 7 bases, with 13 bases between them. CDR3 bases: TGTGCCAGCAGTTACTCGACCGGCGGGAACCAGCCCCAGCATTTT. This translates into CASSYSTGGNQPQHF.

The gene calls are TRBV30 and TRBJ1-2, with 12 bases identical to TRBD1. J lost 7 bases, V lost 3 bases, and 3 bases had no gene match. Looked up from germline, CDR1 is GTSNPN and CDR2 is SVGIG (reference sequence). The CDR3 is 13 amino acids. The CDR3 loop reads CAWRGQGAVGYTF. Here the CDR3 DNA reads TGTGCCTGGAGGGGACAGGGGGCTGTTGGCTACACCTTC.

V gene TRBV5-1 combines with J gene TRBJ1-3; D ambiguous. Germline V gene sequence: CDR1 SGHRS, CDR2 YFSETQ. The CDR3 totals 15 residues. V was clipped by 4 bases and J by 4 bases, with 15 bases between them. CDR3 coding DNA: TGCGCCAGCAGCCTCTCCGCTGGGTCAGGAAACACCATATATTTT. The encoded protein is CASSLSAGSGNTIYF.

This clone is a singleton in its sample. The V gene is TRBV5-6, the J gene TRBJ1-2, with 7 nucleotides matching TRBD1. Germline V lookup: CDR1 SGHDT, CDR2 YYEEEE. V dropped 4 bases and J dropped 4; count of bases not matched to a gene: 10. The CDR3 is 15 residues long. The CDR3: CASSAIPDRFYGYTF. The CDR3 DNA reads as TGTGCCAGCAGCGCGATCCCGGACAGGTTCTATGGCTACACCTTC.

In nucleotides, the CDR3 is TGTGCCAGCAGCCCGCGACTAGCGGGAGCCCACTACGAGCAGTACTTC. It translates to CASSPRLAGAHYEQYF. The chain couples TRBV14 to TRBJ2-7; 12 bases fit TRBD2. CDR1 and CDR2 (germline): SGHDN, FVKESK. J gave up 3 bases and V 4 bases, and 7 bases lay outside the gene matches. This CDR3 is 16 amino acids long. The full variable domain, in which reference TRBV14 and TRBJ2-7 provide the parts outside the CDR3, is EAGVTQFPSHSVIEKGQTVTLRCDPISGHDNLYWYRRVMGKEIKFLLHFVKESKQDESGMPNNRFLAERTGGTYSTLKVQPAELEDSGVYFCASSPRLAGAHYEQYFGPGTRLTVT.

V usage is TRBV7-8 and J usage is TRBJ1-5; no definite D call. Trimming took 5 bases from V and 4 from J, leaving 9 bases between them. The CDR3 extends over 13 amino acids. Per the germline V gene, CDR1 is SGHVS and CDR2 is FQNEAQ. The CDR3, as DNA: TGTGCCAGCAGCCCCCAGTTGAATCAGCCCCAGCATTTT. Its protein is CASSPQLNQPQHF.